These 30 T cell receptor beta chains share one sample of origin, sequenced in a study of blood T cell repertoires in COVID-19. TCRdb's copy holds only in-frame clones and misses some; the assay was immunoSEQ multiplex PCR. Of roughly 70,000 clones listed, about 90% are singletons. The sequenced sample was peripheral blood. These receptors were taken from a woman of 80 years or more with active COVID-19.

The rearrangement joins TRBV6-6 to TRBJ2-7; 10 nucleotides match TRBD1. The CDR3 runs 13 residues. The germline CDR1 and CDR2 sequences are MNHNY and SVGAGI (reference sequence). V lost 8 bases and J lost 3; bases outside the gene matches: 4. The CDR3 DNA is TGTGCCAGCCGGAGGGACAGGGGCTACGAGCAGTACTTC. Amino acids: CASRRDRGYEQYF.

The V call is TRBV6-2 or TRBV6-3, the J call TRBJ2-2, with 9 bases identical to TRBD2. The length of the CDR3 is 15 residues. V dropped 6 bases and J dropped 3; count of bases not matched to a gene: 5. Germline lookup yields CDR1 MNHEY and CDR2 SVGEGT. As DNA, the CDR3 is TGTGCCAGCAGCCTTGCGGGAGGGTACACCGGGGAGCTGTTTTTT. Encoded protein: CASSLAGGYTGELFF.

CDR3 region: CASSYRGEYNEQFF. CDR3 coding DNA: TGTGCCAGCAGTTACCGGGGGGAATACAATGAGCAGTTCTTC. This sequence joins TRBV6-5 and TRBJ2-1; 7 bases fit TRBD2. The germline V gene has CDR1 MNHEY and CDR2 SVGAGI. The CDR3 is made up of 14 amino acids. Germline trimming cut 2 bases from V and 4 bases from J; bases unmatched to any gene: 2.

This rearrangement joins TRBV4-3 to TRBJ2-5; a weak D match, TRBD1 (7 bases). The CDR3 extends over 15 amino acids. Trimming cost V 4 bases and J 5 bases, with 17 bases left between them. CDR1 and CDR2 from the germline V gene are LGHNA and YSLEER. In DNA form, the CDR3 reads TGCGCCAGCAGCCGAGACACGACAGGGAGGGAGACCCAGTACTTC. Amino acids: CASSRDTTGRETQYF.

The V and J genes are TRBV28 and TRBJ2-1, with 14 nucleotides matching TRBD2. This CDR3 has 15 amino acids. Germline V CDR1 and CDR2: MDHEN, SYDVKM. V lost 6 bases, J lost 10 bases, and 8 bases stayed unmatched. The CDR3 sequence: CASRETSGRAREQFF. The CDR3 coding sequence is TGTGCCAGCAGAGAGACTAGCGGGAGGGCGAGAGAGCAGTTCTTC.

The V gene is TRBV5-1, the J gene TRBJ2-2; TRBD1 matches at 10 bases. The CDR3 has 16 amino acids. V shed 4 bases, J shed 7 bases, and the junction held 10 bases outside the gene matches. Germline V gene sequence: CDR1 SGHRS, CDR2 YFSETQ. Here the CDR3 DNA reads TGCGCCAGCAGCCCCCGAGCGACAGGGGGCAGCGGGGAGCTGTTTTTT. The encoded protein is CASSPRATGGSGELFF.

The rearrangement uses TRBV11-1 and TRBJ2-1; 14 bases map to TRBD2. In germline, CDR1 is SGHAT, CDR2 FQDESV (reference sequence). The CDR3 runs 15 residues. V gave up 4 bases and J gave up 8 bases; unmatched junction bases: 4. CDR3: CASSSGLAGGYEQFF. In DNA, the CDR3 is TGTGCCAGCAGCTCCGGACTAGCGGGAGGATATGAGCAGTTCTTC.

The rearrangement links TRBV5-1 to TRBJ2-7; 7 nucleotides align to TRBD2. Germline CDR1 SGHRS, CDR2 YFSETQ. The CDR3 covers 14 residues. V lost 5 bases, J lost 3 bases, and 8 bases stayed unmatched. The CDR3 loop is CASRLTSSYYEQYF. DNA for the CDR3: TGCGCCAGCAGATTGACTAGCTCCTACTACGAGCAGTACTTC.

CDR3 protein: CASSLASGSPNEQFF. As DNA, the CDR3 is TGCGCCAGCAGCTTGGCAAGCGGGAGCCCAAATGAGCAGTTCTTC. The chain carries TRBV5-1 and TRBJ2-1, with 8 bases matching TRBD2. Germline V gene data show CDR1 as SGHRS and CDR2 as YFSETQ. The V and J ends lost 0 bases and 7 bases, in that order; junction bases with no gene match: 6. The CDR3 spans 15 residues.

This clone has a handful of counts. The chain is built from TRBV7-9 and TRBJ1-6; D is perhaps TRBD1 (5 bases). The germline V and J ends were trimmed by 8 bases and 7 bases, with 18 bases remaining between them. This CDR3 spans 15 amino acids. Germline CDR1 is SEHNR and CDR2 is FQNEAQ (reference sequence). The CDR3 region has the DNA TGTGCCAGCGCGGAGGGGTCACGGGGGAATTCACCCCTCCACTTT. Translating it yields CASAEGSRGNSPLHF.

The chain is built from TRBV5-6 and TRBJ2-7, with D perhaps matching TRBD2 (6 bases). The CDR3 length is 16 residues. Between the trimmed V and J ends, which lost 0 bases and 2 bases, there was a span of 15 bases. The V gene's germline CDR1 is SGHDT and CDR2 YYEEEE. CDR3 DNA: TGTGCCAGCAGCTTGGGGCTAGCGAGAGACCCCTACGAGCAGTACTTC. This encodes CASSLGLARDPYEQYF.

V and J are TRBV6-5 and TRBJ2-3; a possible D gene is TRBD2 (6 bases). CDR3 size: 15 residues. The V end lost 6 bases, the J end lost 3 bases, and 16 bases lay between the germline ends. Germline lookup yields CDR1 MNHEY and CDR2 SVGAGI. The CDR3 DNA follows: TGTGCCAGCAGATCGGGAGTTGTGCTAACAGATACGCAGTATTTT. Protein product: CASRSGVVLTDTQYF.

The chain links TRBV25-1 to TRBJ1-1, with 8 bases aligning to TRBD1. CDR3 length: 12 amino acids. The J segment lost 6 bases and the V segment lost 6 bases, leaving 3 bases of the junction unmatched. Germline loops: CDR1 MGHDK, CDR2 SYGVNS. The CDR3 loop is CASSRGRAEAFF. CDR3 sequence (DNA): TGTGCCAGCAGCAGGGGGCGGGCTGAAGCTTTCTTT.

The chain employs TRBV3-1 (or the pseudogene TRBV3-2) and TRBJ1-5, with TRBD1 as a possible D gene (5 bases). Trimming removed 1 base from V and 5 bases from J, with 6 bases in between. In germline, CDR1 is LGHDT, CDR2 YNNKEL (reference sequence). The CDR3 is 13 residues long. CDR3 region: CASSQAGDQPQHF. The DNA for the CDR3 is TGTGCCAGCAGCCAAGCGGGGGATCAGCCCCAGCATTTT.

This clone was observed a single time. The rearrangement joins TRBV12-5 to TRBJ2-2; 8 bases map to TRBD2. This CDR3 contains 15 residues. V dropped 3 bases and J dropped 4; count of bases not matched to a gene: 4. CDR1 is LGHNT, CDR2 FRNRAP, per germline. In nucleotides, the CDR3 is TGTGCTAGTGGTTTCACGGGAGGGGGCACCGGGGAGCTGTTTTTT. This sequence encodes CASGFTGGGTGELFF.

This chain uses TRBV18 with TRBJ2-3; 8 bases align to TRBD2. Germline V lookup: CDR1 KGHSH, CDR2 LQKENI. The CDR3 is made up of 18 amino acids. J lost 0 bases, V lost 5 bases, and 13 bases had no gene match. Here the CDR3 DNA reads TGTGCCAGCTCATCATTCGCCCCAAGCGGGAGAAGCACAGATACGCAGTATTTT. Translated: CASSSFAPSGRSTDTQYF.

This chain joins TRBV6-2 or TRBV6-3 and TRBJ2-5; D is perhaps TRBD2 (5 bases). The V gene lost 2 bases and the J gene lost 0 bases, with 7 bases spanning the gap. Germline CDR1 is MNHEY and CDR2 is SVGEGT. The CDR3 contains 14 residues. The CDR3 sequence: CASSYTADQETQYF. CDR3 bases: TGTGCCAGCAGTTACACAGCGGACCAAGAGACCCAGTACTTC.

This clone was picked up one time. The V gene is TRBV24-1, the J gene TRBJ1-2, with 8 positions matching TRBD1. Per the germline V gene, CDR1 is KGHDR and CDR2 is SFDVKD. This CDR3 is built from 15 residues. V trimming: 2 bases; J trimming: 1 base; junction bases outside the gene matches: 2. The CDR3 DNA reads as TGTGCCACCAGTGATTCAGGGGGCGATAACTATGGCTACACCTTC. This translates into CATSDSGGDNYGYTF.

V usage is TRBV7-2 and J usage is TRBJ2-1; TRBD2 matches at 8 bases. The trim removed 6 bases at V and 5 bases at J, leaving 9 bases unmatched. Germline V CDR1 and CDR2: SGHTA, FQGNSA. There are 15 residues in the CDR3. The CDR3 DNA reads as TGTGCCAGCAGAGGTAGGGCGGGAGGAAACAATGAGCAGTTCTTC. Protein product: CASRGRAGGNNEQFF.

The rearrangement joins TRBV6-6 to TRBJ1-5, with 9 nucleotides matching TRBD1. The ends lost 6 bases at V and 4 bases at J; junction bases unmatched: 4. The germline gives CDR1 MNHNY, CDR2 SVGAGI (reference sequence). This CDR3 is 14 amino acids long. This CDR3 is CASSRGTGNQPQHF. The CDR3 DNA is TGTGCCAGCAGCCGAGGGACAGGGAATCAGCCCCAGCATTTT.

This chain uses TRBV5-1 with TRBJ2-2; 12 positions agree with TRBD2. The CDR3 covers 17 residues. The ends lost 4 bases at V and 7 bases at J; junction bases unmatched: 11. Germline V gene data show CDR1 as SGHRS and CDR2 as YFSETQ. This chain's CDR3 is CASSPPGTSGSFGELFF. DNA for the CDR3: TGCGCCAGCAGCCCGCCGGGGACTAGCGGGTCCTTCGGGGAGCTGTTTTTT.

J is TRBJ1-2 and V is TRBV24-1, with a possible D match to TRBD1 (5 bases). Germline values: CDR1 KGHDR, CDR2 SFDVKD. This CDR3 is 13 amino acids long. Trimming stripped 5 bases from V and 8 bases from J, with 14 bases between. In nucleotides, the CDR3 is TGTGCCACCAGTGCCGTGGGGGGAGGAGGCTACACCTTC. Its protein product is CATSAVGGGGYTF.

V and J are TRBV6-6 and TRBJ2-1; TRBD1 is a possible D gene (6 bases). Trimming removed 3 bases at V and 2 bases at J, with 11 bases between. CDR1 is MNHNY and CDR2 is SVGAGI in the germline V gene (reference sequence). The CDR3 extends over 15 amino acids. In DNA form, the CDR3 reads TGTGCCAGCAGTTATGCCAGGGGCCCCTACAATGAGCAGTTCTTC. This sequence encodes CASSYARGPYNEQFF.

The V gene is TRBV19, the J gene TRBJ1-5, with a weak D call TRBD1 (6 bases). Trimming cost V 6 bases and J 0 bases, with 12 bases left between them. The CDR3 consists of 15 residues. Per germline, CDR1 LNHDA and CDR2 SQIVND (reference sequence). The CDR3, as DNA: TGTGCCAGTAGAGACAGGCCGTATAGCAATCAGCCCCAGCATTTT. Translation gives CASRDRPYSNQPQHF.

The chain combines TRBV4-2 with TRBJ2-2; 7 bases line up with TRBD2. Germline values: CDR1 LGHNA, CDR2 YNFKEQ. V shed 6 bases and J 0 bases; nucleotides not matched to a gene: 7. This CDR3 is built from 16 residues. CDR3: CASSREGTTNTGELFF. For the CDR3, the DNA is TGTGCCAGCAGTCGAGAGGGGACTACGAACACCGGGGAGCTGTTTTTT.

The DNA of the CDR3 is TGTGCCAGCTCACCACTAGGGGGGGCAGTGACAGATACGCAGTATTTT. Translating it yields CASSPLGGAVTDTQYF. This chain links TRBV18 with TRBJ2-3, with D possibly TRBD2 on 7 matching bases. The V end lost 1 base, the J end lost 3 bases, and 14 bases lay between the germline ends. The CDR3 covers 16 residues. Germline V gene sequence: CDR1 KGHSH, CDR2 LQKENI.

J is TRBJ2-7 and V is TRBV7-2, with a possible D match to TRBD2 (6 bases). The CDR3 loop spans 14 amino acids. CDR1 and CDR2 from the germline V gene are SGHTA and FQGNSA. Trimming removed 5 bases at V and 2 bases at J, with 13 bases between. CDR3 sequence reads: CASSLLGGAYEQYF. The CDR3 DNA reads as TGTGCCAGCAGCCTCCTTGGAGGGGCCTACGAGCAGTACTTC.

This chain joins TRBV11-2 and TRBJ2-1; TRBD1 matches at 11 bases. CDR1 is SGHAT, CDR2 FQNNGV, per germline. V lost 4 bases and J lost 0; bases outside the gene matches: 5. The length of the CDR3 is 17 residues. The CDR3 sequence: CASSWGQGVFSYNEQFF. In DNA form, the CDR3 reads TGTGCCAGCAGCTGGGGACAGGGGGTCTTCTCCTACAATGAGCAGTTCTTC.

The chain is built from TRBV5-4 and TRBJ2-7, with 7 bases fitting TRBD2. Germline values: CDR1 SGHNT, CDR2 YYREEE (reference sequence). This CDR3 is 16 amino acids long. V gave up 0 bases and J gave up 2 bases; unmatched junction bases: 8. The chain's CDR3 is CASSLGGGRGAYEQYF. The CDR3 DNA reads as TGTGCCAGCAGCTTGGGCGGGGGAAGGGGAGCCTACGAGCAGTACTTC.

The V call is TRBV27, the J call TRBJ2-3; 9 bases agree with TRBD2. This CDR3 comprises 20 residues. V was pared by 2 bases and J by 0 bases, with 15 bases of the junction left unmatched. The germline CDR1 and CDR2 sequences are MNHEY and SMNVEV (reference sequence). CDR3 region: CASSLLVSGRKMRSTDTQYF. The CDR3 coding sequence is TGTGCCAGCAGTTTACTTGTTAGCGGGAGAAAGATGAGGAGCACAGATACGCAGTATTTT.